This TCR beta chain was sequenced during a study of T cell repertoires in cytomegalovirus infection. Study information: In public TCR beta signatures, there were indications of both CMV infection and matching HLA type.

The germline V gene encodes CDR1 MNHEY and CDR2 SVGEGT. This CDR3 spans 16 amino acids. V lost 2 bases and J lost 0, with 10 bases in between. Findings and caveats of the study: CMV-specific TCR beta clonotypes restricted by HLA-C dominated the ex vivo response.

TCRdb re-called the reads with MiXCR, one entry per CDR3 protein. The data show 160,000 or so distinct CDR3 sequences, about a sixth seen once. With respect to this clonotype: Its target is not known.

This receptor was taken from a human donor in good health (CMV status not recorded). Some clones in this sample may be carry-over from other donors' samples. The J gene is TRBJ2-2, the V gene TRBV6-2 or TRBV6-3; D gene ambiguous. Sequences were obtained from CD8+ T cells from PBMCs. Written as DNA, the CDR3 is TGTGCCAGCAGTTACAGTGTGGGTTCGAACACCGGGGAGCTGTTTTTT. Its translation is CASSYSVGSNTGELFF.